Below, 27 T cell receptor beta chains from the same sample are listed, as sequenced in a study of a mutant IDH1 vaccine in newly diagnosed glioma. The method was immunoSEQ multiplex PCR; TCRdb's version includes in-frame clones alone and lacks a portion of them. This table has tens of thousands of clones, 80% to 90% appearing once. The antigens these receptors bind are not known. Time point specified: week 35, safety follow-up. Topical imiquimod was applied with each vaccine dose, which held 300 ug of mutant IDH1 20-mer peptide. This specimen consisted of PBMCs, obtained from a glioma patient whose treatment included an IDH1 peptide vaccine. The receptors stem from a man aged 35-49 years with glioma.

V and J are TRBV4-2 and TRBJ2-3; TRBD1 matches 9 bases. The CDR3 is made up of 17 amino acids. From germline, CDR1 is LGHNA and CDR2 YNFKEQ. The J segment lost 5 bases and the V segment lost 2 bases, leaving 11 bases of the junction unmatched. This chain's CDR3 is CASSQMTGGGLGDTQYF. The CDR3 DNA sequence: TGTGCCAGCAGCCAAATGACAGGGGGAGGGCTAGGAGATACGCAGTATTTT.

The V call is TRBV19, the J call TRBJ2-1, with TRBD1 matching over 9 bases. The CDR3 runs to 17 residues. J was trimmed by 8 bases and V by 4 bases; bases with no gene match: 15. CDR1 and CDR2 (germline): LNHDA, SQIVND (reference sequence). CDR3 DNA sequence: TGTGCCAGTAGTACCAGACCCGGGACAGGGTTTACGGATGAGCAGTTCTTC. Amino acid sequence: CASSTRPGTGFTDEQFF.

The rearrangement joins TRBV30 to TRBJ1-1; D ambiguous. The length of the CDR3 is 14 residues. V shed 5 bases and J shed 3 bases, with 16 bases lying between them. Germline V lookup: CDR1 GTSNPN, CDR2 SVGIG (reference sequence). The CDR3 region is CAWAGSLQDTEAFF. The CDR3 coding sequence is TGTGCCTGGGCCGGGTCCCTCCAAGACACTGAAGCTTTCTTT. Looking up the rest from reference TRBV30 and TRBJ1-1 gives the full variable domain: SQTIHQWPATLVQPVGSPLSLECTVEGTSNPNLYWYRQAAGRGLQLLFYSVGIGQISSEVPQNLSASRPQDRQFILSSKKLLLSDSGFYLCAWAGSLQDTEAFFGQGTRLTVV.

The chain carries TRBV6-6 and TRBJ2-3, with 8 nucleotides matching TRBD2. The trim removed 2 bases at V and 2 bases at J, leaving 6 bases unmatched. This CDR3 spans 16 amino acids. Germline V gene data show CDR1 as MNHNY and CDR2 as SVGAGI (reference sequence). As DNA, the CDR3 is TGTGCCAGCAGTTACGTGGCTAGCGGGCCCACAGATACGCAGTATTTT. This gives the protein CASSYVASGPTDTQYF.

The V call is TRBV11-2, the J call TRBJ2-5; no reliable D call. CDR3 length: 13 amino acids. The ends were cut back, 6 bases at V and 5 bases at J, with 13 bases in the middle. Germline CDR1 reads SGHAT; CDR2 reads FQNNGV. The CDR3 DNA reads as TGTGCCAGCAGTCCCGATCTGGAGGAGACCCAGTACTTC. It is translated as CASSPDLEETQYF.

The V gene is TRBV4-3, the J gene TRBJ2-1; 11 positions match TRBD2. V shed 4 bases, J shed 6 bases, and the junction held 11 bases outside the gene matches. There are 17 residues in the CDR3. Germline-derived CDR1 and CDR2 are LGHNA and YSLEER. CDR3 bases: TGCGCCAGCAGCCGTTTGACTAGCGGGAAAGCAGTCAATGAGCAGTTCTTC. Translated, it gives CASSRLTSGKAVNEQFF.

This chain uses TRBV7-2 with TRBJ1-1; D gene uncertain. Deletions cut 4 bases from V and 5 bases from J, with 14 bases between. CDR1 is SGHTA, CDR2 FQGNSA, per germline. The CDR3 sequence is 14 residues long. CDR3 DNA sequence: TGTGCCAGCAGCTCTAACCCGGGGAAAACTGAAGCTTTCTTT. As protein: CASSSNPGKTEAFF.

The chain has TRBV10-3 and TRBJ1-2, with 7 bases identical to TRBD1. The CDR3 loop spans 15 amino acids. Losses at the gene ends were 7 bases for V and 2 bases for J; bases not matched to a gene: 10. CDR1 is ENHRY and CDR2 is SYGVKD in the germline V gene. In nucleotides, the CDR3 is TGTGCCATCACATCCACCGGACAGGCGAACTATGGCTACACCTTC. It is translated as CAITSTGQANYGYTF.

The chain uses TRBV13 and TRBJ2-3; D not certain. This CDR3 is 14 amino acids long. Germline V gives CDR1 PRHDT, CDR2 FYEKMQ (reference sequence). Trimming removed 5 bases from V and 2 bases from J, with 11 bases in between. As DNA, the CDR3 is TGTGCCAGCAGCGGCGTGCTGTCCACAGATACGCAGTATTTT. Protein sequence: CASSGVLSTDTQYF. The entire variable domain, with the rest obtained from reference TRBV13 and TRBJ2-3, is as follows: AAGVIQSPRHLIKEKRETATLKCYPIPRHDTVYWYQQGPGQDPQFLISFYEKMQSDKGSIPDRFSAQQFSDYHSELNMSSLELGDSALYFCASSGVLSTDTQYFGPGTRLTVL.

This chain connects TRBV27 to TRBJ1-4, with D possibly matching TRBD1 (6 bases). V was cut by 6 bases and J by 4 bases, with 18 bases left in between. This CDR3 comprises 16 residues. Germline CDR1 reads MNHEY; CDR2 reads SMNVEV (reference sequence). CDR3 nucleotide sequence: TGTGCCAGCAGGCCCCCCTCAGGGGCGGATAATGAAAAACTGTTTTTT. Its protein product is CASRPPSGADNEKLFF.

The genes are TRBV18 and TRBJ1-1; a weak D match, TRBD1 (5 bases). The germline V and J ends were trimmed by 3 bases and 3 bases, with 11 bases remaining between them. CDR3 length: 14 residues. Germline-derived CDR1 and CDR2 are KGHSH and LQKENI. CDR3: CASSPGLTDTEAFF. The CDR3 bases are TGTGCCAGCTCACCGGGACTGACTGACACTGAAGCTTTCTTT.

Only one count was recorded for this clone. The V gene is TRBV19, the J gene TRBJ1-2; 7 bases line up with TRBD1. In germline, CDR1 is LNHDA, CDR2 SQIVND (reference sequence). The CDR3 has 17 amino acids. J was trimmed by 2 bases and V by 4 bases; bases with no gene match: 13. The CDR3 DNA is TGTGCCAGTAGTACGAACCCCGGACAGGCTACGAACTATGGCTACACCTTC. It translates to CASSTNPGQATNYGYTF.

The sample holds one count of this clone. The rearrangement uses TRBV15 and TRBJ2-1; a possible D gene is TRBD2 (5 bases). Between the trimmed V and J ends, which lost 0 bases and 6 bases, there was a span of 24 bases. The CDR3 loop spans 19 amino acids. Germline loops: CDR1 LNHNV, CDR2 YYDKDF (reference sequence). CDR3: CATSRDGVRAVTDGNEQFF. CDR3 sequence (DNA): TGTGCCACCAGCAGAGATGGAGTTCGAGCGGTGACCGACGGCAATGAGCAGTTCTTC.

The V and J genes are TRBV5-1 and TRBJ1-4; weak D call: TRBD1 (6 bases). CDR1 and CDR2 (germline): SGHRS, YFSETQ. This CDR3 contains 14 residues. The V and J ends lost 4 bases and 8 bases respectively, with 15 bases between them. Here the CDR3 DNA reads TGCGCCAGCAGCAGGCAGGGGCCCGTGGAAAAACTGTTTTTT. Amino acids: CASSRQGPVEKLFF.

The V call is TRBV7-9, the J call TRBJ1-1; tentative D call: TRBD1 (5 bases). The ends were cut back, 7 bases at V and 4 bases at J, with 13 bases in the middle. The CDR3 runs 13 residues. Germline V gives CDR1 SEHNR, CDR2 FQNEAQ (reference sequence). The CDR3 bases are TGTGCCAGCACCGAGTTTAGGGGCACTGAAGCTTTCTTT. Translation gives CASTEFRGTEAFF. The full variable domain, in which reference TRBV7-9 and TRBJ1-1 provide the parts outside the CDR3, is DTGVSQNPRHKITKRGQNVTFRCDPISEHNRLYWYRQTLGQGPEFLTYFQNEAQLEKSRLLSDRFSAERPKGSFSTLEIQRTEQGDSAMYLCASTEFRGTEAFFGQGTRLTVV.

The V gene is TRBV5-4, the J gene TRBJ2-7, with D unresolved. Germline CDR1 reads SGHNT; CDR2 reads YYREEE (reference sequence). Trimming took 0 bases from V and 2 from J, leaving 9 bases between them. The CDR3 runs 14 residues. The CDR3 reads CASSLGQETYEQYF. CDR3 nucleotides: TGTGCCAGCAGCTTGGGGCAGGAAACCTACGAGCAGTACTTC.

V is TRBV7-9 and J is TRBJ2-5, with D hard to call. The DNA end favors TRBJ2-7, so the J call may be wrong. CDR3 length equals 15 residues. Germline loops: CDR1 SEHNR, CDR2 FQNEAQ (reference sequence). The CDR3 DNA sequence: TGTGCCAGCAGCTTGGTTTCGTTAAGGGCCACCGAGCAGTACTTC. As protein: CASSLVSLRATEQYF.

The chain carries TRBV2 and TRBJ2-5, with 8 bases aligning to TRBD2. Germline CDR1 SNHLY, CDR2 FYNNEI. With V trimmed by 7 bases and J by 2 bases, 6 bases remained unmatched. CDR3 length equals 14 residues. CDR3 coding DNA: TGTGCCAGCATAGGGACGGGGGGGCAAGAGACCCAGTACTTC. This translates into CASIGTGGQETQYF.

The CDR3 loop is CAVNRGQLGGELFF. In DNA, the CDR3 is TGTGCCGTAAACCGGGGCCAGTTGGGCGGGGAGCTGTTTTTT. The chain links TRBV30 to TRBJ2-2; D may correspond to TRBD1 or TRBD2 (5 bases each). The CDR3 length is 14 residues. The germline CDR1 and CDR2 sequences are GTSNPN and SVGIG (reference sequence). With 8 bases removed from V and 7 bases from J, the gap between germline ends came to 20 bases.

This chain connects TRBV11-2 to TRBJ2-7; D perhaps matches TRBD2 (5 bases). The CDR3 is made up of 15 amino acids. The V and J ends lost 5 bases and 6 bases respectively, with 20 bases between them. Looked up from germline, CDR1 is SGHAT and CDR2 is FQNNGV. CDR3 DNA: TGTGCCAGCAGCCCTAGCCTCAGAGGGTCCGGCGAGCAGTACTTC. Translated: CASSPSLRGSGEQYF.

The chain uses TRBV5-1 and TRBJ2-1, with 7 nucleotides matching TRBD2. From germline, CDR1 is SGHRS and CDR2 YFSETQ. CDR3 length: 17 residues. Trimming took 4 bases from V and 2 from J; bases not matched to a gene: 12. The CDR3 DNA follows: TGCGCCAGCAGCGCTTCGATGGGCGGGGGAACCTACAATGAGCAGTTCTTC. Translating it yields CASSASMGGGTYNEQFF.

The rearrangement uses TRBV6-5 and TRBJ2-1; D is possibly TRBD1 (6 bases). The CDR3 is made up of 16 amino acids. V was trimmed by 1 base and J by 6 bases, leaving 16 bases between them. Germline-derived CDR1 and CDR2 are MNHEY and SVGAGI. The CDR3 is CASSYYRGSTANEQFF. DNA of the CDR3: TGTGCCAGCAGTTACTATAGGGGGAGTACAGCCAATGAGCAGTTCTTC.

The genes are TRBV28 and TRBJ1-4, with a weak D call TRBD1 (6 bases). The CDR3 has 15 amino acids. Deletions cut 5 bases from V and 4 bases from J, with 14 bases between. The V gene's germline CDR1 is MDHEN and CDR2 SYDVKM. CDR3 in amino acids: CASSEGVSFNEKLFF. Here the CDR3 DNA reads TGTGCCAGCAGTGAGGGGGTCAGTTTTAATGAAAAACTGTTTTTT.

CDR3 in amino acids: CASSVSINNEQFF. The CDR3 DNA is TGTGCCAGTAGTGTCTCCATCAACAATGAGCAGTTCTTC. The rearrangement joins TRBV19 to TRBJ2-1; D call uncertain. The CDR3 consists of 13 residues. V was cut by 5 bases and J by 5 bases, with 10 bases left in between. Germline-derived CDR1 and CDR2 are LNHDA and SQIVND (reference sequence).

V usage is TRBV19 and J usage is TRBJ1-2; D is unclear. This CDR3 has 15 amino acids. Germline CDR1 reads LNHDA; CDR2 reads SQIVND (reference sequence). Trimming took 3 bases from V and 5 from J, leaving 16 bases between them. Here the CDR3 reads CASSIPGRNLYGYTF. The DNA for the CDR3 is TGTGCCAGTAGTATCCCTGGCAGGAACTTATATGGCTACACCTTC.

This chain connects TRBV4-2 to TRBJ2-2; 10 bases agree with TRBD2. The CDR3 has 19 residues. V gave up 0 bases and J gave up 0 bases; unmatched junction bases: 7. Germline-derived CDR1 and CDR2 are LGHNA and YNFKEQ. The DNA of the CDR3 is TGTGCCAGCAGCCAAGAGGTACTAGCGGGGATCGCGAACACCGGGGAGCTGTTTTTT. Residues: CASSQEVLAGIANTGELFF.

V is TRBV11-2 and J is TRBJ2-2; D gene uncertain. The length of the CDR3 is 14 residues. Germline V gives CDR1 SGHAT, CDR2 FQNNGV. Deletions cut 5 bases from V and 3 bases from J, with 10 bases between. CDR3 region: CASSQTSHTGELFF. For the CDR3, the DNA is TGTGCCAGCAGCCAAACCTCGCACACCGGGGAGCTGTTTTTT.